These 7 T cell receptor beta chains were all obtained from the same sample, sequenced in a study of T cells expressing NK-cell markers. TCRdb reprocessed the 5' RACE reads and reports one entry per CDR3 protein, with no DNA. Recorded here are about 260,000 distinct CDR3 sequences; the top ten clones represent about 0.39%. The sample consisted of blood T cells: a sorted CD56 or NKG2C T cell subset, CD4+ or CD8+ T cells, or bulk PBMC T cells (not recorded which). These receptors were taken from a man aged 18 to 30 in good health.

The chain carries TRBV20-1 and TRBJ2-3; TCRdb's D gene call, TRBD1, goes unchecked for lack of DNA. The germline V gene has CDR1 DFQATT and CDR2 SNEGSKA (reference sequence). The length of the CDR3 is 14 residues. This CDR3 is CSAGGDRYTDTQYF.

The V gene is TRBV4-3, the J gene TRBJ2-1; without DNA, the TCRdb call of TRBD1 cannot be checked. Germline V gene lookup returns CDR1 LGHNA and CDR2 YSLEER. The CDR3 is made up of 16 amino acids. The CDR3 here is CASSQVSQGNDNEQFF.

The J gene is TRBJ2-1, the V gene TRBV25-1. The length of the CDR3 is 13 residues. CDR1 is MGHDK, CDR2 SYGVNS, per germline. CDR3 region: CASSDRGWDEQFF.

The chain has TRBV3-1 and TRBJ2-7; TCRdb's D call, TRBD1, is unchecked because there is no DNA. This CDR3 has 15 residues. Germline CDR1 and CDR2: LGHDT and YNNKEL (reference sequence). CDR3 residues: CASSPRGGAVYEQYF.

V usage is TRBV20-1 and J usage is TRBJ2-4; checking the TCRdb D call of TRBD2 is not possible without DNA. CDR3 size: 16 residues. The V gene's germline CDR1 is DFQATT and CDR2 SNEGSKA (reference sequence). The CDR3 spells CSAARPDKIAKNIQYF.

The chain couples TRBV20-1 to TRBJ2-5; TCRdb picks TRBD2, but there is no DNA to check that call. The length of the CDR3 is 15 residues. CDR1 is DFQATT and CDR2 is SNEGSKA in the germline V gene (reference sequence). CDR3 amino acids: CSAGLAVGRQETQYF.

The chain has TRBV20-1 and TRBJ1-4; TCRdb's D gene call, TRBD1, goes unchecked for lack of DNA. Germline V gives CDR1 DFQATT, CDR2 SNEGSKA (reference sequence). The CDR3 loop spans 14 amino acids. This CDR3 reads CSATSTGGFEKLFF.